The 10 T cell receptor beta chains below were found in one sample sequenced in a study of T cell changes during pregnancy in multiple sclerosis. Sequencing was performed with immunoSEQ multiplex PCR; in TCRdb, only in-frame clones are kept and a portion is missing. The sample carries around 36,000 clones, approximately 90% recorded once. The material sequenced was CD4+ T cells from peripheral blood mononuclear cells, taken in the third trimester of pregnancy. The receptors come from a female donor with multiple sclerosis, enrolled in a pregnancy study.

V and J are TRBV11-2 and TRBJ2-7, with TRBD2 matching over 8 bases. Germline assignment: CDR1 SGHAT and CDR2 FQNNGV. The trim removed 3 bases at V and 0 bases at J, leaving 10 bases unmatched. This CDR3 spans 17 amino acids. The CDR3 reads CASSFLTSLADSYEQYF. The CDR3 nucleotides are TGTGCCAGCAGCTTCCTAACTTCACTAGCGGACTCCTACGAGCAGTACTTC.

This clone was found a few times. The rearrangement uses TRBV19 and TRBJ1-1, with D maybe TRBD1 (6 bases). Germline V gene sequence: CDR1 LNHDA, CDR2 SQIVND (reference sequence). CDR3 length: 13 amino acids. Trimming took 4 bases from V and 3 from J, leaving 9 bases between them. This CDR3 is CASSSDRYTEAFF. The DNA for the CDR3 is TGTGCCAGTAGTAGCGACAGGTACACTGAAGCTTTCTTT. Combining the CDR3 with reference TRBV19 and TRBJ1-1 gives the whole variable domain DGGITQSPKYLFRKEGQNVTLSCEQNLNHDAMYWYRQDPGQGLRLIYYSQIVNDFQKGDIAEGYSVSREKKESFPLTVTSAQKNPTAFYLCASSSDRYTEAFFGQGTRLTVV.

The rearrangement links TRBV27 to TRBJ2-7; TRBD2 matches at 11 bases. V was clipped by 6 bases and J by 1 base; unmatched bases: 5. Germline values: CDR1 MNHEY, CDR2 SMNVEV (reference sequence). This CDR3 comprises 15 residues. The CDR3 DNA reads as TGTGCCAGCAGGTCCGGGACTAGCGGTTCCTACGAGCAGTACTTC. It specifies CASRSGTSGSYEQYF.

This chain links TRBV18 with TRBJ1-3; D gene ambiguous. The V gene lost 2 bases and the J gene lost 1 base, with 9 bases spanning the gap. Germline V lookup: CDR1 KGHSH, CDR2 LQKENI. The CDR3 totals 15 residues. In nucleotides, the CDR3 is TGTGCCAGCTCACCATTTGAGGGATCTGGAAACACCATATATTTT. It encodes CASSPFEGSGNTIYF.

This clone was recorded once. The chain couples TRBV13 to TRBJ2-1; a weak D match, TRBD2 (6 bases). V was pared by 5 bases and J by 5 bases, with 16 bases between. This CDR3 has 15 residues. Per the germline V gene, CDR1 is PRHDT and CDR2 is FYEKMQ (reference sequence). The CDR3 loop reads CASSHGGALHNEQFF. CDR3 coding DNA: TGTGCCAGCAGCCACGGAGGGGCCCTCCACAATGAGCAGTTCTTC.

V gene TRBV5-1 combines with J gene TRBJ2-6, with 8 bases aligning to TRBD1. CDR3 length equals 17 residues. CDR1 and CDR2 from the germline V gene are SGHRS and YFSETQ. V shed 6 bases and J 0 bases; nucleotides not matched to a gene: 8. The CDR3 coding sequence is TGCGCCAGCAACCCGGGACAGGCCGTCTCTGGGGCCAACGTCCTGACTTTC. Protein: CASNPGQAVSGANVLTF.

The rearrangement joins TRBV30 to TRBJ2-5; 8 positions match TRBD2. V lost 2 bases to trimming and J lost 5 bases; unmatched junction nucleotides: 1. Per the germline V gene, CDR1 is GTSNPN and CDR2 is SVGIG (reference sequence). The CDR3 has 12 amino acids. The CDR3: CAWSPGGETQYF. Here the CDR3 DNA reads TGTGCCTGGAGTCCGGGAGGGGAGACCCAGTACTTC.

This sequence joins TRBV7-6 and TRBJ2-5; the match to TRBD2 covers 8 bases. The germline V gene has CDR1 SGHVS and CDR2 FNYEAQ. The length of the CDR3 is 17 residues. V gave up 5 bases and J gave up 0 bases; unmatched junction bases: 11. In DNA form, the CDR3 reads TGTGCCAGCAGCCCCGGGCTTAGCGGGAACAACCAAGAGACCCAGTACTTC. Translation: CASSPGLSGNNQETQYF.

This chain uses TRBV27 with TRBJ1-2; 7 nucleotides match TRBD1. There are 15 residues in the CDR3. V trimming: 5 bases; J trimming: 4 bases; junction bases outside the gene matches: 10. CDR1 is MNHEY, CDR2 SMNVEV, per germline (reference sequence). The CDR3 region is CASSLNRGGGYGYTF. DNA for the CDR3: TGTGCCAGCAGTCTCAACAGGGGTGGAGGCTATGGCTACACCTTC.

The gene calls are TRBV7-9 and TRBJ1-1, with 8 bases aligning to TRBD1. Germline lookup yields CDR1 SEHNR and CDR2 FQNEAQ (reference sequence). The CDR3 extends over 14 amino acids. Trimming took 4 bases from V and 5 from J; bases not matched to a gene: 6. The CDR3 spells CASSYRGGKTEAFF. The CDR3 DNA reads TGTGCCAGCAGCTACAGGGGGGGGAAGACTGAAGCTTTCTTT.